This T cell receptor (beta chain) was captured by sequencing in a study of blood T cells in healthy people across ages. A note on this clonotype: Its antigen is still unknown. A much larger clone is a single base away; this may be a read error.

Study conclusions and caveats: Strong correlation existed between TCR beta diversity and naive T cell percentage.

The V segment lost 7 bases and the J segment 4 bases; nucleotides outside the gene matches: 16. The CDR3 covers 17 residues. The germline gives CDR1 SEHNR, CDR2 FQNEAQ (reference sequence). A second PCR of 7 to 11 cycles used a sample-barcoded 5' primer and a J-beta primer mix. Each single sample gave us at least 2.5 million CDR3-containing paired-end reads. TCRdb independently ran MiXCR on the 5' RACE reads; one entry per CDR3 protein. Of roughly 680,000 distinct CDR3 sequences in the sample, 45% to 60% are singletons; the top ten hold around an eighth. The sequenced sample consisted of blood. This clonotype was obtained from a woman older than 75 in good health. The chain uses TRBV7-9 and TRBJ2-3, with TRBD2 identical over 8 bases. The DNA for the CDR3 is TGTGCCAGCACCAAAGTTTCGACTAGCGAGAGTTCAGATACGCAGTATTTT. It translates to CASTKVSTSESSDTQYF. The variable domain in full, with the rest retrieved from reference TRBV7-9 and TRBJ2-3, is DTGVSQNPRHKITKRGQNVTFRCDPISEHNRLYWYRQTLGQGPEFLTYFQNEAQLEKSRLLSDRFSAERPKGSFSTLEIQRTEQGDSAMYLCASTKVSTSESSDTQYFGPGTRLTVL.